This is a list of T cell receptor beta chains from one sample in a study of cytomegalovirus exposure and HLA in healthy donors. Clones were read by immunoSEQ multiplex PCR, and TCRdb kept only the in-frame ones, dropping some. The table includes more than 200,000 clones, 70% detected once. The sequenced sample consisted of PBMCs. The receptor set was obtained from a man in his forties in good health and CMV-seropositive. The CDR3 runs from the conserved cysteine through the conserved F or W. Fields, in order: V gene, clone size, J gene, D gene, CDR3 protein, CDR3 DNA. D genes are given only for firm matches. The size field is filled for only some rows; it gives once, few, many or a size class.

>TRBV27|few|TRBJ1-1|NA
CASRPQGMNTEAFF
TGTGCCAGCAGACCACAGGGCATGAACACTGAAGCTTTCTTT
>TRBV5-1|NA|TRBJ1-1|NA
CASSFGADTEAFF
TGCGCCAGCAGCTTTGGGGCAGACACTGAAGCTTTCTTT
>TRBV6-5|NA|TRBJ1-1|NA
CASKGPTEAFF
TGTGCCAGCAAGGGGCCCACTGAAGCTTTCTTT
>TRBV19|NA|TRBJ1-2|NA
CASSIARGSYGYTF
TGTGCCAGTAGTATAGCCAGGGGTAGCTATGGCTACACCTTC
>TRBV7-2|NA|TRBJ1-6|NA
CASSKDRSSSYNSPLHF
TGTGCCAGCAGCAAAGACAGGTCTAGCTCCTATAATTCACCCCTCCACTTT
>TRBV10-3|few|TRBJ1-1|NA
CAVNLARDTEAFF
TGTGCCGTCAACCTAGCGAGGGACACTGAAGCTTTCTTT
>TRBV4-1|NA|TRBJ1-6|TRBD1
CASSQGDRYYSPLHF
TGCGCCAGCAGCCAAGGGGACAGGTACTATTCACCCCTCCACTTT
>TRBV19|NA|TRBJ2-2|TRBD1
CASSLDRAGTGELFF
TGTGCCAGTAGTCTGGACAGGGCGGGCACCGGGGAGCTGTTTTTT
>TRBV5-6|NA|TRBJ2-7|TRBD1
CASSLGGTGYYEQYF
TGTGCCAGCAGCTTGGGTGGGACAGGGTACTACGAGCAGTACTTC
>TRBV10-3|NA|TRBJ1-4|NA
CAISDGTGPAEKLFF
TGTGCCATCAGTGATGGTACAGGGCCCGCAGAAAAACTGTTTTTT
>TRBV2|NA|TRBJ2-7|TRBD2
CASRDGLAGGWEQYF
TGTGCCAGCAGGGACGGACTAGCGGGGGGTTGGGAGCAGTACTTC
>TRBV7-6|once|TRBJ2-1|NA
CASSLHPPRQDSSSYNEQFF
TGTGCCAGCAGCCTCCATCCGCCCCGGCAGGACTCTAGCTCCTACAATGAGCAGTTCTTC
>TRBV5-1|NA|TRBJ2-7|TRBD2
CASSSYGGGRTYEQYF
TGCGCCAGCAGCTCTTACGGGGGGGGGCGCACCTACGAGCAGTACTTC
>TRBV5-1|once|TRBJ1-2|NA
CASSFPGPYYGYTF
TGCGCCAGCAGCTTCCCCGGTCCGTACTATGGCTACACCTTC
>TRBV15|NA|TRBJ2-7|NA
CATSRGPGGSSYEQYF
TGTGCCACCAGCAGAGGTCCAGGGGGGAGCTCCTACGAGCAGTACTTC
>TRBV29-1|NA|TRBJ2-7|TRBD1
CSVSGTGYEQYF
TGCAGCGTATCCGGGACAGGGTACGAGCAGTACTTC
>TRBV19|medium-sized|TRBJ2-2|TRBD1
CASSKTGAGTGELFF
TGTGCCAGTAGCAAGACAGGGGCTGGCACCGGGGAGCTGTTTTTT
>TRBV4-1|NA|TRBJ1-1|NA
CASSQGMNTEAFF
TGCGCCAGCAGCCAAGGTATGAACACTGAAGCTTTCTTT
>TRBV10-3|NA|TRBJ1-2|NA
CAISGGESGDYGYTF
TGTGCCATCAGTGGTGGGGAATCAGGGGACTATGGCTACACCTTC
>TRBV7-6|NA|TRBJ2-7|TRBD1
CASSSTPDRFYEQYF
TGTGCCAGCAGCTCCACCCCGGACAGGTTTTACGAGCAGTACTTC
>TRBV7-9|NA|TRBJ1-6|NA
CASSFSNSPLHF
TGTGCCAGCAGCTTCAGTAATTCACCCCTCCACTTT
>TRBV5-6|NA|TRBJ1-6|NA
CASSTGSQGFNSPLHF
TGTGCCAGCAGCACCGGGTCCCAGGGTTTTAATTCACCCCTCCACTTT
>TRBV29-1|NA|TRBJ1-4|NA
CSVTGGGGEKLFF
TGCAGCGTCACCGGGGGGGGAGGTGAAAAACTGTTTTTT
>TRBV12-5|NA|TRBJ2-3|TRBD2
CASGSGAGGTSTDTQYF
TGTGCTAGTGGTTCTGGGGCGGGGGGGACTAGCACAGATACGCAGTATTTT
>TRBV18|few|TRBJ2-6|NA
CASSQGSVGLFSSGANVLTF
TGTGCCAGCTCACAGGGTTCAGTTGGACTTTTTAGCTCTGGGGCCAACGTCCTGACTTTC
>TRBV7-6|few|TRBJ1-3|TRBD1
CASSLESGGYTIYF
TGTGCCAGCAGCTTAGAGTCAGGGGGGTACACCATATATTTT
>TRBV9|few|TRBJ2-2|NA
CASSFLATGELFF
TGTGCCAGTTCGTTCCTGGCCACCGGGGAGCTGTTTTTT
>TRBV9|NA|TRBJ2-3|TRBD1
CASSVGGTGTQYF
TGTGCCAGCAGCGTAGGGGGGACAGGTACGCAGTATTTT
>TRBV7-8|NA|TRBJ2-7|NA
CASSPGQRLPYEQYF
TGTGCCAGCAGCCCCGGTCAACGACTCCCCTACGAGCAGTACTTC
>TRBV10-3|few|TRBJ1-2|TRBD1
CAISVTGMLNYGYTF
TGTGCCATCAGTGTGACAGGGATGCTTAACTATGGCTACACCTTC
>TRBV2|NA|TRBJ1-2|NA
CASSEWNRIYYGYTF
TGTGCCAGCAGTGAATGGAACAGGATCTACTATGGCTACACCTTC
>TRBV7-9|NA|TRBJ2-3|NA
CASSPSGQSTDTQYF
TGTGCCAGCAGCCCCTCAGGACAGAGCACAGATACGCAGTATTTT
>TRBV21-1|NA|TRBJ1-2|NA
CASSEEREHGAQGTNYGYTF
TGTGCCAGCAGCGAAGAAAGAGAACATGGGGCACAGGGGACTAACTATGGCTACACCTTC
>TRBV9|NA|TRBJ1-1|NA
CASSVQGNGNTEAFF
TGTGCCAGCAGCGTACAGGGAAATGGGAACACTGAAGCTTTCTTT
>TRBV7-3|NA|TRBJ2-2|TRBD1
CASSLVGQGNTGELFF
TGTGCCAGCAGCTTAGTCGGACAGGGTAACACCGGGGAGCTGTTTTTT
>TRBV6-6|medium-sized|TRBJ1-3|NA
CASGRPGNTIYF
TGTGCCAGCGGCAGGCCTGGAAACACCATATATTTT
>TRBV6-6|NA|TRBJ1-1|NA
CASSYPEAEAFF
TGTGCCAGCAGTTACCCAGAGGCTGAAGCTTTCTTT
>TRBV5-5|NA|TRBJ1-2|TRBD1
CASSAPGQYYGYTF
TGTGCCAGCAGCGCGCCGGGACAGTACTATGGCTACACCTTC
>TRBV6-4|NA|TRBJ2-1|NA
CASSVETQSYNEQFF
TGTGCCAGCAGTGTCGAGACTCAATCATACAATGAGCAGTTCTTC
>TRBV28|NA|TRBJ1-5|NA
CASSLAGTIRQPQHF
TGTGCCAGCAGTTTGGCGGGGACCATCAGGCAGCCCCAGCATTTT
>TRBV7-6|NA|TRBJ2-3|NA
CASSPSGLAISTDTQYF
TGTGCCAGCAGCCCCTCAGGGCTAGCGATAAGCACAGATACGCAGTATTTT
>TRBV29-1|NA|TRBJ1-1|TRBD1
CSSRTGGLKNTEAFF
TGCAGCTCGAGGACAGGGGGCTTGAAGAACACTGAAGCTTTCTTT
>TRBV19|NA|TRBJ2-5|TRBD1
CASSIPIGTEETQYF
TGTGCCAGTAGTATCCCAATCGGGACAGAAGAGACCCAGTACTTC
>TRBV5-4|NA|TRBJ1-1|TRBD1
CASSLAPAGGFTEAFF
TGTGCCAGCAGCTTGGCCCCCGCAGGGGGATTCACTGAAGCTTTCTTT
>TRBV5-1|NA|TRBJ2-5|TRBD1
CASSRGQDQETQYF
TGCGCCAGCAGCAGGGGACAGGACCAAGAGACCCAGTACTTC
>TRBV2|NA|TRBJ2-3|TRBD2
CASSEGGGADTQYF
TGTGCCAGCAGTGAAGGCGGGGGGGCCGATACGCAGTATTTT
>TRBV4-1|NA|TRBJ2-2|TRBD1
CASSRRTGDTGELFF
TGCGCCAGCAGCCGGAGGACAGGGGACACCGGGGAGCTGTTTTTT
>TRBV10-3|NA|TRBJ2-3|NA
CAISGLEVTQYF
TGTGCCATCAGTGGATTAGAAGTTACGCAGTATTTT
>TRBV7-9|NA|TRBJ2-7|NA
CSSSVDSYEQYF
TGTTCCAGCAGCGTCGACAGCTACGAGCAGTACTTC
>TRBV7-2|NA|TRBJ1-2|TRBD1
CASSPGQGVYGYTF
TGTGCCAGCAGCCCCGGACAGGGTGTCTATGGCTACACCTTC
>TRBV11-2|NA|TRBJ1-3|NA
CASSARGGNTIYF
TGTGCCAGCAGCGCGCGGGGGGGAAACACCATATATTTT
>TRBV6-6|NA|TRBJ1-4|NA
CASSSAGLHDEKLFF
TGTGCCAGCAGTTCCGCAGGACTGCACGATGAAAAACTGTTTTTT
>TRBV4-2|NA|TRBJ2-5|NA
CASSQAYAGAQETQYF
TGTGCCAGCAGCCAAGCATATGCGGGGGCACAAGAGACCCAGTACTTC